This T cell receptor (beta chain) was sequenced for a study of shared clonotypes between healthy human individuals. Profiling relied on immunoSEQ multiplex PCR, and the TCRdb table lists in-frame clones only, not all of them. The sample contains 2 million to 2.5 million clones, 85% to 95% of which appear only once. Overall study findings and caveats: All-four-donor shared clonotypes had higher generation probabilities than non-shared clonotypes did.

Deletions cut 3 bases from V and 5 bases from J, with 8 bases between. Germline V lookup: CDR1 LNHDA, CDR2 SQIVND (reference sequence). The CDR3 runs to 13 residues. To note about this clone: As yet, its antigen is unknown. This sample also contains other DNA sequences that code for the same CDR3.

Within Nashville, Tennessee resided all donors, each a Caucasian adult. The investigators split CD4+ cells into a CD45RA+ naive subset and a CD45RA-negative memory subset. Input material: naive CD4+ T cells from PBMCs. As to subset: CD45RA+ positively selected. The V gene is TRBV19, the J gene TRBJ1-5; no reliable D call. The sequence came from a man aged 18-30 years in good health. Some clones in this sample may be carry-over from other donors' samples. CDR3 loop: CASSISRDQPQHF. DNA for the CDR3: TGTGCCAGTAGTATTTCTCGGGATCAGCCCCAGCATTTT. Using reference TRBV19 and TRBJ1-5 for the parts outside the CDR3, the full variable domain is DGGITQSPKYLFRKEGQNVTLSCEQNLNHDAMYWYRQDPGQGLRLIYYSQIVNDFQKGDIAEGYSVSREKKESFPLTVTSAQKNPTAFYLCASSISRDQPQHFGDGTRLSIL.